These 22 T cell receptor beta chains originate from one sample sequenced in a study of blood T cell repertoires in COVID-19 (dated by TCRdb to 2018 to 2021). Libraries were built with the immunoSEQ multiplex PCR assay. As stored in TCRdb, this immuneACCESS dataset retains in-frame rearrangements with V and J assigned. A fraction of the clones does not appear; measured against another copy, unresolved V genes explain less than half of the discrepancy, and the remainder lacks a known reason. The sample includes 350,000 to 400,000 clones, with roughly 90% observed a single time. The leading ten clones occupy 0.95% to 1% of the sample. Sequences were obtained from PBMCs or T cells enriched from blood (not recorded which). Receptors originate from a woman in her 30s with acute COVID-19.

There are a few counts of this clone. This chain joins TRBV7-8 and TRBJ1-4; possibly TRBD1 for D (6 bases). The CDR3 consists of 13 residues. Germline CDR1 reads SGHVS; CDR2 reads FQNEAQ. Trimming took 3 bases from V and 8 from J, leaving 10 bases between them. The DNA of the CDR3 is TGTGCCAGCAGCTTTAGACAGGCGGAAAAACTGTTTTTT. This encodes CASSFRQAEKLFF.

The rearrangement links TRBV5-6 to TRBJ1-1; tentative D call: TRBD1 (6 bases). Germline assignment: CDR1 SGHDT and CDR2 YYEEEE. The CDR3 loop spans 15 amino acids. With 3 bases removed from V and 4 bases from J, the gap between germline ends came to 16 bases. Written as DNA, the CDR3 is TGTGCCAGCAGCTCGGAAACAGGGCTTAGCACTGAAGCTTTCTTT. It codes for CASSSETGLSTEAFF.

In this sample, this clone turned up once. The CDR3 loop is CASKPGTSYSNQPQHF. In DNA form, the CDR3 reads TGTGCCAGTAAGCCCGGGACATCTTATAGCAATCAGCCCCAGCATTTT. The chain employs TRBV3-1 (or the pseudogene TRBV3-2) and TRBJ1-5, with a possible D match to TRBD1 (6 bases). The ends were cut back, 9 bases at V and 0 bases at J, with 18 bases in the middle. CDR3 size: 16 residues. The germline V gene encodes CDR1 LGHDT and CDR2 YNNKEL (reference sequence).

The rearrangement links TRBV6-5 to TRBJ1-2; 7 bases map to TRBD1. Germline-derived CDR1 and CDR2 are MNHEY and SVGAGI. V gave up 4 bases and J gave up 8 bases; unmatched junction bases: 7. This CDR3 comprises 13 residues. The CDR3 reads CASSLGGDRGYTF. CDR3 bases: TGTGCCAGCAGTTTAGGGGGCGATCGGGGCTACACCTTC.

The chain has TRBV4-1 and TRBJ1-1; TRBD1 matches at 8 bases. From germline, CDR1 is MGHRA and CDR2 YSYEKL. V was pared by 1 base and J by 2 bases, with 12 bases of the junction left unmatched. The CDR3 sequence is 18 residues long. This CDR3 reads CASSQALQTGDLNTEAFF. CDR3 DNA: TGCGCCAGCAGCCAAGCCCTACAGACAGGGGATCTTAACACTGAAGCTTTCTTT.

Written as DNA, the CDR3 is TGTGCCAGCAGCCACGGGACAGGGTACACTGAAGCTTTCTTT. The encoded protein is CASSHGTGYTEAFF. The J gene is TRBJ1-1, the V gene TRBV5-6; 9 bases map to TRBD1. The CDR3 has 14 amino acids. The V gene's germline CDR1 is SGHDT and CDR2 YYEEEE. Trimming took 4 bases from V and 3 from J; bases not matched to a gene: 4.

The chain joins TRBV24-1 to TRBJ1-2; no clear D gene. CDR3 length: 17 residues. V was shortened by 3 bases and J by 5 bases, with 21 bases between the two germline ends. Germline V gene sequence: CDR1 KGHDR, CDR2 SFDVKD. CDR3 DNA: TGTGCCACCAGTGATGCCCCCATAGAAGACTTCGCTTATGGCTACACCTTC. Its protein is CATSDAPIEDFAYGYTF.

The gene calls are TRBV27 and TRBJ2-1, with TRBD2 as a possible D gene (6 bases). V dropped 3 bases and J dropped 5 bases, with 14 bases sitting between them. The CDR3 is 15 residues long. In germline, CDR1 is MNHEY, CDR2 SMNVEV (reference sequence). The CDR3 DNA follows: TGTGCCAGCAGTTTGAGTGGGAGGTGGGACAATGAGCAGTTCTTC. This encodes CASSLSGRWDNEQFF.

The chain carries TRBV9 and TRBJ1-5; 8 nucleotides line up with TRBD1. The germline CDR1 and CDR2 sequences are SGDLS and YYNGEE. J gave up 8 bases and V 3 bases, and 7 bases lay outside the gene matches. CDR3 length equals 14 residues. The CDR3 region has the DNA TGTGCCAGCAGCGGGACAGGGATGCCAGAGCCCCAGCATTTT. Its protein is CASSGTGMPEPQHF.

This clone was detected only once. This CDR3 reads CASSSNPRQGAYGYTF. The CDR3, as DNA: TGTGCCAGCAGTTCCAATCCTCGACAGGGCGCCTATGGCTACACCTTC. The V gene is TRBV6-5, the J gene TRBJ1-2; TRBD1 matches 7 bases. Trimming cost V 4 bases and J 4 bases; bases outside gene matches: 12. Germline-derived CDR1 and CDR2 are MNHEY and SVGAGI. CDR3 length equals 16 residues.

The chain couples TRBV10-3 to TRBJ2-1; 13 bases match TRBD2. The V segment lost 6 bases and the J segment 9 bases; nucleotides outside the gene matches: 8. Germline V gives CDR1 ENHRY, CDR2 SYGVKD. The CDR3 length is 15 residues. CDR3 sequence reads: CAIRTGTSGAGEQFF. In DNA, the CDR3 is TGTGCCATCAGAACCGGGACTAGCGGGGCGGGTGAGCAGTTCTTC.

This clone occurred a few times. The chain joins TRBV10-2 to TRBJ1-4; D uncertain. Germline lookup yields CDR1 WSHSY and CDR2 SAAADI. CDR3 length equals 14 residues. V lost 3 bases, J lost 3 bases, and 8 bases lay in between. The CDR3 region is CASSDPGSNEKLFF. CDR3 nucleotides: TGCGCCAGCAGTGACCCGGGATCTAATGAAAAACTGTTTTTT.

V is TRBV7-3 and J is TRBJ1-2; 9 positions match TRBD1. The length of the CDR3 is 16 residues. With V trimmed by 0 bases and J by 5 bases, 7 bases remained unmatched. Per the germline V gene, CDR1 is SGHTA and CDR2 is FQGTGA. CDR3 bases: TGTGCCAGCAGCTTAACTGCTAGGACAGGGGCTTATGGCTACACCTTC. Protein product: CASSLTARTGAYGYTF. The variable domain in full, completed from reference TRBV7-3 and TRBJ1-2, reads GAGVSQTPSNKVTEKGKYVELRCDPISGHTALYWYRQSLGQGPEFLIYFQGTGAADDSGLPNDRFFAVRPEGSVSTLKIQRTERGDSAVYLCASSLTARTGAYGYTFGSGTRLTVV.

A single count supports this clone. V gene TRBV12-5 combines with J gene TRBJ2-7, with 9 positions matching TRBD1. The CDR3 covers 15 residues. Germline V gene data show CDR1 as LGHNT and CDR2 as FRNRAP. Trimming took 6 bases from V and 0 from J; bases not matched to a gene: 6. The CDR3 loop is CASGQGAGFSYEQYF. DNA of the CDR3: TGTGCTAGTGGACAGGGGGCAGGGTTCTCCTACGAGCAGTACTTC.

The chain has TRBV5-5 and TRBJ1-4, with TRBD1 identical over 8 bases. CDR3 length: 14 residues. J was trimmed by 5 bases and V by 3 bases; bases with no gene match: 3. The germline V gene has CDR1 SGHKS and CDR2 YYEKEE (reference sequence). The CDR3 protein is CASSSGGRNEKLFF. Here the CDR3 DNA reads TGTGCCAGCAGCTCAGGGGGCAGGAATGAAAAACTGTTTTTT.

This chain links TRBV20-1 with TRBJ2-1; no clear D. Germline V gene sequence: CDR1 DFQATT, CDR2 SNEGSKA (reference sequence). V shed 4 bases and J shed 8 bases, with 9 bases lying between them. The CDR3 is 11 residues long. The CDR3 region has the DNA TGCAGTGCTATAGCCCGCGATGAGCAGTTCTTC. Translating gives CSAIARDEQFF.

V is TRBV19 and J is TRBJ1-4; the match to TRBD1 covers 7 bases. Germline loops: CDR1 LNHDA, CDR2 SQIVND (reference sequence). V dropped 7 bases and J dropped 7; count of bases not matched to a gene: 15. The CDR3 covers 16 residues. DNA for the CDR3: TGTGCCAGTACGGACAGGCGCCCAACGGGCGTTGAAAAACTGTTTTTT. Protein product: CASTDRRPTGVEKLFF. Supplemented by reference TRBV19 and TRBJ1-4, the full variable domain reads DGGITQSPKYLFRKEGQNVTLSCEQNLNHDAMYWYRQDPGQGLRLIYYSQIVNDFQKGDIAEGYSVSREKKESFPLTVTSAQKNPTAFYLCASTDRRPTGVEKLFFGSGTQLSVL.

The rearrangement uses TRBV18 and TRBJ2-5; the match to TRBD1 covers 7 bases. The CDR3 is 16 amino acids. The germline gives CDR1 KGHSH, CDR2 LQKENI. V dropped 0 bases and J dropped 6; count of bases not matched to a gene: 10. The CDR3 coding sequence is TGTGCCAGCTCACCACCGGACAGGCCTATCCAGAAGACCCAGTACTTC. Translating gives CASSPPDRPIQKTQYF.

The genes are TRBV2 and TRBJ2-3, with D hard to call. This CDR3 region has 12 residues. With 6 bases removed from V and 10 bases from J, the gap between germline ends came to 14 bases. CDR1 and CDR2 (germline): SNHLY, FYNNEI. CDR3 protein: CASRRASPAQYF. The CDR3 coding sequence is TGTGCCAGCAGGCGTGCATCCCCCGCGCAGTATTTT. The full variable domain, its missing parts supplied by reference TRBV2 and TRBJ2-3, is EPEVTQTPSHQVTQMGQEVILRCVPISNHLYFYWYRQILGQKVEFLVSFYNNEISEKSEIFDDQFSVERPDGSNFTLKIRSTKLEDSAMYFCASRRASPAQYFGPGTRLTVL.

V is TRBV9 and J is TRBJ2-3; 8 bases agree with TRBD2. Losses at the gene ends were 2 bases for V and 2 bases for J; bases not matched to a gene: 10. The CDR3 is 17 amino acids. The V gene's germline CDR1 is SGDLS and CDR2 YYNGEE. The CDR3 region is CASSVGRGVAPTDTQYF. CDR3 sequence (DNA): TGTGCCAGCAGCGTGGGGCGGGGGGTCGCCCCCACAGATACGCAGTATTTT.

The chain has TRBV2 and TRBJ2-7; 7 bases are a match to TRBD1. The CDR3 has 15 residues. V dropped 2 bases and J dropped 4; count of bases not matched to a gene: 8. Germline loops: CDR1 SNHLY, CDR2 FYNNEI. The DNA for the CDR3 is TGTGCCAGCAGTGAACCCGCAACGGACAGGTACGAGCAGTACTTC. Amino acid sequence: CASSEPATDRYEQYF.

In this sample, this clone turned up once. V and J are TRBV11-2 and TRBJ1-4; possible D gene TRBD1, 6 bases. V was clipped by 5 bases and J by 13 bases, with 14 bases between them. This CDR3 has 12 amino acids. Germline V gene lookup returns CDR1 SGHAT and CDR2 FQNNGV. The CDR3 DNA follows: TGTGCCAGCAGCAAATCGGACAGTTTACTGTTTTTT. Its protein product is CASSKSDSLLFF.